These 20 T cell receptor beta chains share one sample of origin, sequenced in a study of shared clonotypes between healthy human individuals. Sequencing used immunoSEQ multiplex PCR; TCRdb keeps in-frame clones, though not all of them. The sample includes around 980,000 clones, 75% to 80% of them seen just once. Sequences were obtained from memory CD4+ T cells from PBMCs. Regarding subset: CD45RA-negative fraction. The receptors come from a man younger than 35 in good health. Some clones in this sample may be carry-over from other donors' samples.

This clone is a singleton in its sample. V gene TRBV29-1 combines with J gene TRBJ1-1, with TRBD1 matching over 9 bases. The CDR3 is 17 residues long. The V and J ends lost 6 bases and 4 bases, in that order; junction bases with no gene match: 18. CDR1 is SQVTM and CDR2 is ANQGSEA in the germline V gene. The CDR3 spells CSVTRIPGQGYVTEAFF. CDR3 DNA: TGCAGCGTAACCAGAATTCCGGGACAGGGTTACGTCACTGAAGCTTTCTTT.

The gene calls are TRBV18 and TRBJ1-2; TRBD1 aligns across 9 bases. This CDR3 region has 14 residues. Germline values: CDR1 KGHSH, CDR2 LQKENI. With V trimmed by 3 bases and J by 4 bases, 3 bases remained unmatched. The CDR3 bases are TGTGCCAGCTCACCCGAGACAGGGGGCTATGGCTACACCTTC. Its protein product is CASSPETGGYGYTF.

The chain joins TRBV9 to TRBJ1-2, with 8 bases matching TRBD1. The junction had 4 bases not matched to a gene; V was cut back by 1 base and J by 2 bases. The germline V gene has CDR1 SGDLS and CDR2 YYNGEE. This CDR3 comprises 15 residues. CDR3 sequence (DNA): TGTGCCAGCAGCGTAACAGGGGGGGCCAACTATGGCTACACCTTC. Its protein product is CASSVTGGANYGYTF.

The chain combines TRBV18 with TRBJ1-1, with D possibly matching TRBD1 (6 bases). The CDR3 has 14 residues. V lost 3 bases and J lost 3, with 11 bases in between. Germline V gene data show CDR1 as KGHSH and CDR2 as LQKENI. The DNA for the CDR3 is TGTGCCAGCTCACCGGCGGGGGCGTACACTGAAGCTTTCTTT. It specifies CASSPAGAYTEAFF.

This clone has only a few counts. The rearrangement joins TRBV5-1 to TRBJ2-1; 9 bases match TRBD1. J was trimmed by 4 bases and V by 4 bases; bases with no gene match: 6. CDR3 length: 15 residues. CDR1 is SGHRS, CDR2 YFSETQ, per germline. The CDR3 spells CASSEAGQGYNEQFF. CDR3 nucleotide sequence: TGCGCCAGCAGCGAGGCCGGACAGGGGTACAATGAGCAGTTCTTC.

The chain uses TRBV2 and TRBJ1-2; no firm D call. CDR1 and CDR2 from the germline V gene are SNHLY and FYNNEI. The ends were cut back, 7 bases at V and 8 bases at J, with 20 bases in the middle. This CDR3 is built from 14 residues. The CDR3 sequence is CASTFVPLEEGYTF. As DNA, the CDR3 is TGTGCCAGCACCTTTGTCCCACTGGAGGAGGGCTACACCTTC.

The chain joins TRBV25-1 to TRBJ2-1, with D perhaps matching TRBD2 (6 bases). Germline lookup yields CDR1 MGHDK and CDR2 SYGVNS. The CDR3 is 13 residues long. The V and J ends lost 3 bases and 6 bases respectively, with 9 bases between them. The CDR3, as DNA: TGTGCCAGCAGTGAGCAGGGAGGCAATGAGCAGTTCTTC. The encoded protein is CASSEQGGNEQFF.

The sample holds a few counts of this clone. V usage is TRBV5-1 and J usage is TRBJ2-5; 11 bases are shared with TRBD1. Trimming at V came to 3 bases and at J to 4 bases, leaving 5 bases not matched to a gene. Germline V lookup: CDR1 SGHRS, CDR2 YFSETQ. The CDR3 runs 15 residues. The CDR3 loop reads CASSSAGTGGETQYF. The CDR3 region has the DNA TGCGCCAGCAGCTCCGCCGGGACAGGGGGAGAGACCCAGTACTTC.

V is TRBV7-9 and J is TRBJ2-2, with TRBD2 matching 7 bases. This CDR3 is built from 15 residues. Germline loops: CDR1 SEHNR, CDR2 FQNEAQ (reference sequence). Trimming cost V 4 bases and J 0 bases; bases outside gene matches: 2. The CDR3 sequence: CASSWGLPNTGELFF. CDR3 DNA sequence: TGTGCCAGCAGCTGGGGACTACCGAACACCGGGGAGCTGTTTTTT.

The gene calls are TRBV6-5 and TRBJ2-5, with a weak D call TRBD1 (5 bases). This CDR3 comprises 11 residues. Trimming took 5 bases from V and 9 from J, leaving 10 bases between them. Per the germline V gene, CDR1 is MNHEY and CDR2 is SVGAGI. CDR3 sequence (DNA): TGTGCCAGCAGTGAAGAAGGGGCCCAGTACTTC. Translation gives CASSEEGAQYF.

The chain carries TRBV4-2 and TRBJ2-2; D is unclear. This CDR3 is built from 14 residues. The germline V gene encodes CDR1 LGHNA and CDR2 YNFKEQ. The ends were cut back, 2 bases at V and 8 bases at J, with 12 bases in the middle. The CDR3 protein is CASSQRAGPGELFF. CDR3 DNA sequence: TGTGCCAGCAGCCAAAGGGCCGGCCCAGGGGAGCTGTTTTTT.

J is TRBJ2-7 and V is TRBV5-6, with D perhaps TRBD2 (6 bases). CDR3 size: 15 residues. The V and J ends lost 5 bases and 3 bases respectively, with 18 bases between them. In germline, CDR1 is SGHDT, CDR2 YYEEEE. Here the CDR3 reads CASSKGLTSSYEQYF. CDR3 nucleotides: TGTGCCAGCAGTAAGGGACTGACCAGCAGCTACGAGCAGTACTTC.

The gene calls are TRBV7-3 and TRBJ2-1; 16 nucleotides match TRBD2. J was trimmed by 5 bases and V by 5 bases; bases with no gene match: 12. The CDR3 runs to 19 residues. Germline values: CDR1 SGHTA, CDR2 FQGTGA. The CDR3 DNA reads as TGTGCCAGCAGCAGAGCGCCGGGACTAGCGGGAGGGCTTGACAATGAGCAGTTCTTC. It is translated as CASSRAPGLAGGLDNEQFF.

CDR3 bases: TGTGCCAGCGGGGTGCGGGGGGATCTCGAGCAGTACTTC. It translates to CASGVRGDLEQYF. V and J are TRBV27 and TRBJ2-7; 8 positions agree with TRBD2. The CDR3 consists of 13 residues. V trimming: 8 bases; J trimming: 6 bases; junction bases outside the gene matches: 9. Germline V CDR1 and CDR2: MNHEY, SMNVEV (reference sequence).

This chain uses TRBV11-2 with TRBJ2-5; weak D call: TRBD1 (6 bases). Germline V gene data show CDR1 as SGHAT and CDR2 as FQNNGV. This CDR3 region has 14 residues. Deletions cut 4 bases from V and 10 bases from J, with 19 bases between. This chain's CDR3 is CASSYAGQGFIQYF. DNA of the CDR3: TGTGCCAGCAGCTACGCCGGGCAGGGGTTTATCCAGTACTTC.

The chain links TRBV29-1 to TRBJ2-7; 11 bases are shared with TRBD2. J gave up 2 bases and V 7 bases, and 4 bases lay outside the gene matches. This CDR3 spans 13 amino acids. Germline loops: CDR1 SQVTM, CDR2 ANQGSEA. This chain's CDR3 is CSGRLAGTYEQYF. CDR3 DNA: TGCAGCGGCCGACTAGCGGGAACCTACGAGCAGTACTTC.

The rearrangement joins TRBV19 to TRBJ1-5; D gene uncertain. CDR3 length: 12 amino acids. V lost 5 bases to trimming and J lost 6 bases, with 8 bases between them. Germline-derived CDR1 and CDR2 are LNHDA and SQIVND (reference sequence). For the CDR3, the DNA is TGTGCCAGTAGTCCCTCCAGTCAGCCCCAGCATTTT. It yields the protein CASSPSSQPQHF.

This rearrangement joins TRBV5-1 to TRBJ2-3; D gene uncertain. With 0 bases removed from V and 1 base from J, the gap between germline ends came to 15 bases. Germline V lookup: CDR1 SGHRS, CDR2 YFSETQ. The CDR3 length is 17 residues. CDR3 protein: CASSLGPRTGGTDTQYF. As DNA, the CDR3 is TGCGCCAGCAGCTTGGGACCGCGGACGGGCGGCACAGATACGCAGTATTTT.

This clone was seen a handful of times. This same CDR3 is encoded by further DNA sequences in the sample. This chain joins TRBV7-9 and TRBJ1-3, with a weak D call TRBD1 (6 bases). With 6 bases removed from V and 7 bases from J, the gap between germline ends came to 10 bases. The CDR3 runs to 12 residues. The V gene's germline CDR1 is SEHNR and CDR2 FQNEAQ (reference sequence). This CDR3 is CASRRTGNTIYF. CDR3 nucleotide sequence: TGTGCCAGCAGGCGAACAGGGAACACCATATATTTT.

The chain is built from TRBV25-1 and TRBJ2-2; the D gene is possibly TRBD1 (5 bases). The CDR3 is 15 amino acids. With 8 bases removed from V and 1 base from J, the gap between germline ends came to 14 bases. From germline, CDR1 is MGHDK and CDR2 SYGVNS. CDR3 residues: CASETGPLNTGELFF. The CDR3 nucleotides read TGTGCCAGCGAAACAGGACCGCTGAACACCGGGGAGCTGTTTTTT.